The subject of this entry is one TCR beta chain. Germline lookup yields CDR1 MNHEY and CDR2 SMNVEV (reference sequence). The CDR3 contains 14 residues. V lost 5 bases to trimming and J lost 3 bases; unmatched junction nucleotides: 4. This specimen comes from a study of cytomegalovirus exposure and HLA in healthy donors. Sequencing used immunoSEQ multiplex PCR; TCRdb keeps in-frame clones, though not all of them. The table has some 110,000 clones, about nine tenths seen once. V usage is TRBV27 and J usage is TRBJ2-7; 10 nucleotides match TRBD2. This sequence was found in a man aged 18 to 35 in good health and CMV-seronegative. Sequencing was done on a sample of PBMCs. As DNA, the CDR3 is TGTGCCAGCAGTCCCGGGACTAGCGTCTACGAGCAGTACTTC. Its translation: CASSPGTSVYEQYF.